This T cell receptor beta chain was documented in a study of blood T cell repertoires in COVID-19 (dated by TCRdb to 2018 to 2020). About the investigation overall: Samples from collaborators originated in the United States, Italy and Spain and spanned both the acute and convalescent phases of COVID-19. Samples came from the ongoing ImmuneRACE study (first 160 participants) plus 1,254 subjects from 6 global collaborators. Deeply sampled blood TCRbeta repertoires from subjects exposed to, actively infected with, or recovered from COVID-19 were included in the dataset. HLA class I and class II types, where available, came from metadata supplied by the sample provider rather than from assay-based typing. The prospective study material was composed of cDNA or gDNA derived from T cells, B-cell-depleted T cells, or PBMCs. The sample metadata nearly always contained a de-identified subject ID, COVID-19 status, age in years and sex. A freely available public database, intended as a resource for researchers studying the immune response to SARS-CoV-2, is where the repertoires were released.

Participants in the prospective study were enrolled through a virtual design, were aged roughly 18 to 95 years, and lived in approximately 25 United States geographic areas. In the prospective study, participants were assigned to cohorts based on the clinical history participants reported in a screening survey and a study questionnaire. Recovered participants in ImmuneRACE Cohort 3 were defined by two consecutive negative NP/OP PCR tests, clearance by a healthcare professional, or resolution of symptoms. In the prospective study, whole blood, serum and a nasopharyngeal or oropharyngeal swab were collected from each participant by mobile phlebotomists. Prospective study participants could optionally give additional blood draws and questionnaires over a roughly 2-month period. Blood samples from the prospective study were shipped frozen or at room temperature prior to DNA extraction. TCRbeta CDR3 regions were amplified from genomic DNA by means of the immunoSEQ Assay, a bias-controlled multiplex PCR. The study's processing was this. The number of nucleated cells in each sample was estimated by amplification of reference gene primers within the assay. To quantify the absolute abundance of each unique TCRbeta CDR3 rearrangement, sequence reads were collapsed and filtered. For each sample, productive Simpson clonality was calculated as the square root of Simpson's diversity index across productive rearrangements. As stored in TCRdb, this immuneACCESS dataset retains in-frame rearrangements with V and J assigned. A fraction of the clones does not appear; measured against another copy, unresolved V genes explain less than half of the discrepancy, and the remainder lacks a known reason. Clone size and the V and J calls come from that table; the DNA yielded D and trimming. A total of some 350,000 clones appear in this sample, 80% to 90% of them only once. The ten largest clones capture over 0.95% of the sample.

What the research found in general, with its limitations: The amount of clinical and demographic metadata varied by source and participant and was provided uncurated.

Reading from cysteine to phenylalanine, the CDR3 counts 15 amino acids. This entry keeps only the CDR3 DNA: 45 bases, framed from base 1. Trimmed from V: 4 bases; trimmed from J: 2 bases; junction bases lacking a gene match: 5. CDR1 is given as MNHEY and CDR2 as SVGAGI, both from the germline V gene. Of note for this clone: Its antigen remains unidentified. No base qualities exist here, and no much larger clone lies one base off it.

The clonotype originates from a man aged 18 to 35 who had recovered from COVID-19. Recombination connected TRBV6-5 to TRBJ2-7, with 10 bases in between that match TRBD1. The sample comprised PBMCs or T cells enriched from blood (not recorded which). At the DNA level, the sequence is TGTGCCAGCAGTTCCATTGGACAGGGGGCCTACGAGCAGTACTTC. The encoded protein is CASSSIGQGAYEQYF.